This TCR beta chain was identified in a study of T cell changes during pregnancy in multiple sclerosis. This table comes from immunoSEQ multiplex PCR, and its TCRdb copy is limited to in-frame clones, with some not included. Here the sample spans roughly 87,000 clones, about 93% being singletons. The CDR3 extends over 12 amino acids. V lost 5 bases, J lost 10 bases, and 7 bases stayed unmatched. CDR1 is SGHVS, CDR2 FNYEAQ, per germline. This TCR came from a female donor in good health, enrolled as a control in a pregnancy study. This chain joins TRBV7-6 and TRBJ1-2; 7 positions agree with TRBD1. The sequences come from peripheral blood, collected in the third trimester of pregnancy. The CDR3 is CASSRLDRDYTF. The CDR3 region has the DNA TGTGCCAGCAGCCGACTAGACAGGGACTACACCTTC.